This T cell receptor beta chain appears in the sequencing data of a study of cytomegalovirus exposure and HLA in healthy donors. The donors formed part of the roughly 120-subject validation cohort, distinct from the roughly 700-subject first cohort. Germline V gives CDR1 MNHEY, CDR2 SMNVEV (reference sequence). The CDR3 spans 14 residues. V shed 8 bases, J shed 5 bases, and the junction held 11 bases outside the gene matches. As regards this clone: Its antigen is as yet unknown.

General study findings and limits: With high specificity and sensitivity, the classifier reportedly diagnosed cytomegalovirus status. In a later analysis, first-cohort TCR clusters were found to tend to co-occur in the 90 to 150 validation repertoires.

The table came from immunoSEQ multiplex PCR; TCRdb's copy has only in-frame clones and leaves some out. The top ten hold more than 2.5% of the sample, which has 150,000 or so clones, roughly nine tenths seen once. The receptor was isolated from a young woman in good health and CMV-seropositive. This chain uses TRBV27 with TRBJ1-2, with 7 bases fitting TRBD1. Material: PBMCs. The CDR3 region has the DNA TGTGCCAGCGGCAGGACAGGCCGCTTGTATGGCTACACCTTC. This translates into CASGRTGRLYGYTF.